Below, 2 T cell receptor beta chains from the same sample are listed, as sequenced in a study of radiotherapy plus CTLA-4 blockade in lung cancer. Data came from immunoSEQ multiplex PCR; TCRdb stores just in-frame clones and leaves some out. The repertoire holds tens of thousands of clones, with around 85% as singletons. This specimen consisted of peripheral blood, obtained from a patient treated with radiotherapy plus ipilimumab. Source of these receptors: a human donor with non-small cell lung cancer who had a complete response to radiotherapy plus ipilimumab.

The V gene is TRBV7-2, the J gene TRBJ2-7; perhaps TRBD2 as D (5 bases). V dropped 1 base and J dropped 3 bases, with 16 bases sitting between them. The germline V gene has CDR1 SGHTA and CDR2 FQGNSA. The CDR3 sequence is 16 residues long. CDR3 sequence reads: CASSLEVLGIGYEQYF. CDR3 in DNA: TGTGCCAGCAGCTTAGAGGTACTAGGTATCGGCTACGAGCAGTACTTC.

This clone appeared a single time. This chain connects TRBV5-1 to TRBJ1-4, with a weak D call TRBD1 (6 bases). This CDR3 region has 16 residues. Trimming cost V 3 bases and J 5 bases, with 17 bases left between them. Germline loops: CDR1 SGHRS, CDR2 YFSETQ. The CDR3 loop is CASSSGGGGSNEKLFF. In DNA, the CDR3 is TGCGCCAGCAGCTCGGGAGGAGGGGGGTCAAATGAAAAACTGTTTTTT.